This is a list of T cell receptor beta chains from one sample in a study of regulatory T cells in long-lasting Graves disease. TCRdb processed the multiplex PCR reads anew with MiXCR; each CDR3 protein has one entry. The sample holds approximately 440,000 distinct CDR3 sequences, roughly 16% seen once. These data were also reused for a study on T cells in Graves' hyperthyroidism and ophthalmopathy.

The sample consisted of peripheral blood mononuclear cells (PBMCs), taken at new diagnosis, from a patient treated with antithyroid drugs. These receptors were obtained from a middle-aged man with Graves disease. Each CDR3 is given with its conserved first and last residue. D genes are given only for firm matches. A clone size is listed for some rows: how often the clone was seen (once, few, many), or a class if it is expanded.

clone size: many; D gene: TRBD2; V gene: TRBV27; J gene: TRBJ2-3; CDR3 protein: CASTRRDGRLATQYF; CDR3 DNA: TGTGCCAGCACCAGACGGGACGGGAGGTTGGCTACGCAGTATTTT
clone size: .; D gene: TRBD2; V gene: TRBV20-1; J gene: TRBJ2-2; CDR3 protein: CSARELASTGELFF; CDR3 DNA: TGCAGTGCTAGAGAACTAGCGAGCACCGGGGAGCTGTTTTTT
clone size: .; D gene: .; V gene: TRBV5-6; J gene: TRBJ1-5; CDR3 protein: CASSFWRNLNQPQHF; CDR3 DNA: TGTGCCAGCAGCTTTTGGCGGAATCTCAATCAGCCCCAGCATTTT
clone size: few; D gene: TRBD1; V gene: TRBV15; J gene: TRBJ2-2; CDR3 protein: CATSRDVQGAGELFF; CDR3 DNA: TGTGCCACCAGCAGAGATGTGCAGGGGGCCGGGGAGCTGTTTTTT
clone size: many; D gene: TRBD2; V gene: TRBV2; J gene: TRBJ2-1; CDR3 protein: CAILGRGLAFNEQFF; CDR3 DNA: TGTGCCATCCTAGGGCGGGGACTAGCGTTTAATGAGCAGTTCTTC
clone size: .; D gene: TRBD2; V gene: TRBV2; J gene: TRBJ2-3; CDR3 protein: CASSLRPGLADTQYF; CDR3 DNA: TGTGCCAGCAGCCTCCGACCGGGACTAGCAGATACGCAGTATTTT
clone size: .; D gene: .; V gene: TRBV7-2; J gene: TRBJ2-2; CDR3 protein: CASSYGEKSSGELFF; CDR3 DNA: TGTGCCAGCAGCTATGGGGAAAAGTCATCCGGGGAGCTGTTTTTT
clone size: few; D gene: .; V gene: TRBV29-1; J gene: TRBJ2-2; CDR3 protein: CSVEAETGELFF; CDR3 DNA: TGCAGCGTTGAGGCCGAGACCGGGGAGCTGTTTTTT
clone size: many; D gene: .; V gene: TRBV7-8; J gene: TRBJ2-5; CDR3 protein: CASSPADGAETQYF; CDR3 DNA: TGTGCCAGCAGCCCAGCAGACGGGGCGGAGACCCAGTACTTC
clone size: .; D gene: TRBD1; V gene: TRBV6-2/TRBV6-3; J gene: TRBJ2-3; CDR3 protein: CASSAPGTGNTQYF; CDR3 DNA: TGTGCCAGCAGTGCGCCCGGGACAGGGAATACGCAGTATTTT
clone size: many; D gene: TRBD1; V gene: TRBV30; J gene: TRBJ1-1; CDR3 protein: CAWRAGGANTEAFF; CDR3 DNA: TGTGCCTGGAGAGCAGGGGGCGCGAATACTGAAGCTTTCTTT
clone size: many; D gene: .; V gene: TRBV12-5; J gene: TRBJ2-5; CDR3 protein: CASGTGSETQYF; CDR3 DNA: TGTGCTAGTGGTACCGGGAGCGAGACCCAGTACTTC
clone size: .; D gene: TRBD1; V gene: TRBV24-1; J gene: TRBJ2-2; CDR3 protein: CATSDVTGVHTGELFF; CDR3 DNA: TGTGCCACCAGTGACGTAACAGGGGTACACACCGGGGAGCTGTTTTTT
clone size: few; D gene: TRBD2; V gene: TRBV5-1; J gene: TRBJ2-1; CDR3 protein: CASSLVLAGGGEQFF; CDR3 DNA: TGCGCCAGCAGCTTGGTACTAGCGGGAGGGGGTGAGCAGTTCTTC
clone size: many; D gene: .; V gene: TRBV5-1; J gene: TRBJ2-1; CDR3 protein: CASSFGGDEQFF; CDR3 DNA: TGCGCCAGCAGCTTCGGAGGGGATGAGCAGTTCTTC
clone size: .; D gene: TRBD1; V gene: TRBV24-1; J gene: TRBJ1-6; CDR3 protein: CATSDNPPPQGAEATSPLHF; CDR3 DNA: TGTGCCACCAGTGACAACCCCCCGCCACAGGGGGCTGAGGCTACTTCACCCCTCCACTTT
clone size: few; D gene: .; V gene: TRBV30; J gene: TRBJ2-1; CDR3 protein: CAWRVAVNSYNEQFF; CDR3 DNA: TGTGCCTGGAGAGTAGCGGTGAACTCCTACAATGAGCAGTTCTTC
clone size: .; D gene: .; V gene: TRBV12-3/TRBV12-4; J gene: TRBJ1-1; CDR3 protein: CASSLSSPGDTEAFF; CDR3 DNA: TGTGCCAGCAGTTTATCCTCTCCGGGGGACACTGAAGCTTTCTTT
clone size: few; D gene: TRBD1; V gene: TRBV19; J gene: TRBJ2-7; CDR3 protein: CASSHRGRIYEQYF; CDR3 DNA: TGTGCCAGTAGCCACAGGGGCCGCATCTACGAGCAGTACTTC
clone size: .; D gene: .; V gene: TRBV7-9; J gene: TRBJ2-1; CDR3 protein: CASREGGSSYNEQFF; CDR3 DNA: TGTGCCAGCAGAGAAGGTGGGAGCTCCTACAATGAGCAGTTCTTC
clone size: .; D gene: TRBD1; V gene: TRBV5-1; J gene: TRBJ2-2; CDR3 protein: CASSFDMTGVNTGELFF; CDR3 DNA: TGCGCCAGCAGCTTTGACATGACAGGGGTGAACACCGGGGAGCTGTTTTTT
clone size: many; D gene: .; V gene: TRBV30; J gene: TRBJ2-5; CDR3 protein: CAWTAPREQETQYF; CDR3 DNA: TGTGCCTGGACCGCCCCGAGGGAGCAAGAGACCCAGTACTTC